What follows is one T cell receptor beta chain and its context. The clone's antigen remains unknown. Nothing much larger sits one base from this clone, and base qualities are not available. Participants in the prospective study were enrolled through a virtual design, were aged about 18 to 90 years, and lived in roughly 25 United States geographic areas. In the prospective study, participants were assigned to cohorts based on the clinical history participants reported in a screening survey and a study questionnaire. Recovered participants in ImmuneRACE Cohort 3 were defined as having two consecutive negative NP/OP PCR tests, clearance from a healthcare professional, or resolution of symptoms. In the prospective study, whole blood, serum and a nasopharyngeal or oropharyngeal swab were collected from each participant by mobile phlebotomists. Participants in the prospective study had the option to provide additional blood draws and questionnaires over a roughly 2-month period. Prospective study blood samples were shipped either frozen or at room temperature before DNA extraction.

The data are from a study of blood T cell repertoires in COVID-19 (dated by TCRdb to the early 2020s). Context from the whole study: The collaborator samples originated in the United States, Italy and Spain and spanned the acute and convalescent phases of COVID-19. The dataset comprised deeply sampled blood TCRbeta repertoires from subjects exposed to, actively infected with, or recovered from COVID-19. The material from the prospective study consisted of cDNA or gDNA derived from T cells, B-cell-depleted T cells, or PBMCs. The sample metadata nearly always contained a de-identified subject ID, COVID-19 status, age in years and sex. Where available, HLA class I and class II types were taken from metadata supplied by the sample provider and were not determined by assay-based typing. The repertoires were released in a freely available public database intended as a resource for research on the immune response to SARS-CoV-2. Samples were obtained from the ongoing ImmuneRACE study (first 160 participants) and from 1,000 to 1,500 subjects provided by 6 global collaborators.

What the research found in general, with its limitations: How much clinical and demographic metadata was included differed by source and by participant, and the metadata was provided uncurated.

Unmatched junction bases come to 12, with V trimmed by 6 bases and J by 2 bases. From the germline V gene, CDR1 is SGHVS and CDR2 is FQNEAQ. The CDR3, cysteine through phenylalanine, is 16 amino acids long. Of all the DNA, just the CDR3 is kept, 48 bases in frame from base 1. TCRbeta CDR3 regions were amplified from genomic DNA by means of the immunoSEQ Assay, a bias-controlled multiplex PCR. As for how the authors treated the data: Within the assay, amplification of reference gene primers was used to estimate how many nucleated cells each sample contained. To quantify the absolute abundance of each unique TCRbeta CDR3 rearrangement, sequence reads were collapsed and filtered. Productive Simpson clonality was computed per sample as the square root of Simpson's diversity index over productive rearrangements. TCRdb provides this immuneACCESS table in a form limited to in-frame rearrangements. Some clones are lacking; in checked studies, under half of them reflect an unresolved V gene, and why the rest are absent is not known. D and trimming were read from the DNA, whereas the V and J calls and clone size are those reported in that table. Across this sample there are around 300,000 clones, with about nine tenths seen only once. The ten largest clones capture roughly 1.8% of the sample.

Sequenced sample: PBMCs or T cells enriched from blood (not recorded which). The receptor chain draws on TRBV7-8 and TRBJ2-7; the central 8 bases match TRBD1. This TCR came from a woman aged 55-75 years who had recovered from COVID-19. The sequenced DNA: TGTGCCAGCAGGCCAACACAGGGGGTCGGTACCTACGAGCAGTACTTC. This encodes CASRPTQGVGTYEQYF.